This passage covers 27 T cell receptor beta chains from one sample sequenced in a study of T cells in localized non-small cell lung cancer. Sequencing used immunoSEQ multiplex PCR; TCRdb keeps in-frame clones, though not all of them. The table has 30,000 or so clones, 70% to 90% seen once; the top ten hold 10% to 15%. The specimen comprised peripheral blood, sampled before any cancer treatment. Receptor source: a female donor over 55 with stage III squamous cell lung carcinoma.

The chain has TRBV7-8 and TRBJ1-6, with D possibly matching TRBD1 (6 bases). Germline CDR1 SGHVS, CDR2 FQNEAQ. V lost 1 base, J lost 9 bases, and 13 bases lay in between. The CDR3 has 15 residues. CDR3 nucleotides: TGTGCCAGCAGCTTAGATAGGGGGGTGGTTTCACCCCTCCACTTT. Translating it yields CASSLDRGVVSPLHF.

CDR3 region: CASRKQGGETQYF. The CDR3 bases are TGTGCCAGCAGAAAACAGGGAGGGGAGACCCAGTACTTC. This sequence joins TRBV5-4 and TRBJ2-5; the D gene is possibly TRBD2 (7 bases). V was shortened by 5 bases and J by 5 bases, with 13 bases between the two germline ends. Germline lookup yields CDR1 SGHNT and CDR2 YYREEE (reference sequence). This CDR3 has 13 amino acids.

This chain joins TRBV28 and TRBJ2-2, with D tentatively TRBD2 (7 bases). The CDR3 totals 16 residues. Germline V gene lookup returns CDR1 MDHEN and CDR2 SYDVKM. The V end lost 6 bases, the J end lost 3 bases, and 17 bases lay between the germline ends. The CDR3: CASRSSAGAYTGELFF. The CDR3 DNA reads as TGTGCCAGCAGATCTTCCGCGGGGGCGTACACCGGGGAGCTGTTTTTT. Filled out from reference TRBV28 and TRBJ2-2, the complete variable domain reads DVKVTQSSRYLVKRTGEKVFLECVQDMDHENMFWYRQDPGLGLRLIYFSYDVKMKEKGDIPEGYSVSREKKERFSLILESASTNQTSMYLCASRSSAGAYTGELFFGEGSRLTVL.

This chain links TRBV5-1 with TRBJ2-7, with D unclear. CDR3 length: 12 residues. CDR1 and CDR2 (germline): SGHRS, YFSETQ. The ends were cut back, 2 bases at V and 3 bases at J, with 6 bases in the middle. CDR3 region: CASSLGFYEQYF. CDR3 nucleotides: TGCGCCAGCAGCTTAGGGTTCTACGAGCAGTACTTC.

This clone was counted a single time. The chain employs TRBV5-1 and TRBJ1-3, with D uncertain. CDR1 is SGHRS, CDR2 YFSETQ, per germline. There are 16 residues in the CDR3. V gave up 3 bases and J gave up 4 bases, with 17 bases separating them. CDR3 amino acids: CASSSLSPGSGNTIYF. As DNA, the CDR3 is TGCGCCAGCAGCTCCCTCTCCCCGGGATCGGGAAACACCATATATTTT.

The rearrangement uses TRBV10-3 and TRBJ2-2; 13 bases are shared with TRBD2. Germline loops: CDR1 ENHRY, CDR2 SYGVKD. CDR3 length equals 18 residues. With 7 bases clipped from V and 5 bases from J, the junction kept 13 bases outside the gene matches. In DNA form, the CDR3 reads TGTGCCATCAAAGGCACTAGCGGGAGGGCCGGAGATACCGGGGAGCTGTTTTTT. This translates into CAIKGTSGRAGDTGELFF.

The rearrangement links TRBV28 to TRBJ2-1; D is unclear. Trimming cost V 4 bases and J 4 bases, with 17 bases left between them. The CDR3 has 16 amino acids. Looked up from germline, CDR1 is MDHEN and CDR2 is SYDVKM. Here the CDR3 reads CASSSWEAPAYNEQFF. CDR3 bases: TGTGCCAGCAGTTCCTGGGAAGCGCCAGCTTACAATGAGCAGTTCTTC.

V is TRBV12-5 and J is TRBJ1-2; D is ambiguous. The CDR3 is 14 residues long. Trimming cost V 1 base and J 4 bases, with 10 bases left between them. Germline V gene sequence: CDR1 LGHNT, CDR2 FRNRAP. The CDR3 DNA reads as TGTGCTAGTGGTTTGGGGATTAACGGCTATGGCTACACCTTC. The encoded protein is CASGLGINGYGYTF. Full variable domain (outside the CDR3, taken from reference TRBV12-5 and TRBJ1-2): DARVTQTPRHKVTEMGQEVTMRCQPILGHNTVFWYRQTMMQGLELLAYFRNRAPLDDSGMPKDRFSAEMPDATLATLKIQPSEPRDSAVYFCASGLGINGYGYTFGSGTRLTVV.

Only one count was recorded for this clone. The chain links TRBV7-2 to TRBJ2-7; the D is unclear. Per germline, CDR1 SGHTA and CDR2 FQGNSA. V lost 0 bases and J 4 bases, leaving 13 bases between the germline ends. This CDR3 contains 15 residues. The CDR3 DNA reads as TGTGCCAGCAGCTTAGCGCGCGGACCTTGGTACGAGCAGTACTTC. Protein sequence: CASSLARGPWYEQYF.

The rearrangement uses TRBV29-1 and TRBJ1-1; the D gene is possibly TRBD1 (6 bases). V was shortened by 5 bases and J by 8 bases, with 9 bases between the two germline ends. The CDR3 spans 10 residues. Germline values: CDR1 SQVTM, CDR2 ANQGSEA. DNA for the CDR3: TGCAGCGTTTTGACAGGAGAAGCTTTCTTT. It encodes CSVLTGEAFF.

The chain has TRBV5-6 and TRBJ2-5, with 7 bases that match TRBD1. Germline V lookup: CDR1 SGHDT, CDR2 YYEEEE. The ends lost 0 bases at V and 4 bases at J; junction bases unmatched: 3. This CDR3 is 14 amino acids long. CDR3 sequence: CASSLGGGVETQYF. The CDR3 DNA follows: TGTGCCAGCAGCTTGGGAGGGGGCGTAGAGACCCAGTACTTC.

The rearrangement links TRBV7-9 to TRBJ2-1; 7 bases are shared with TRBD2. V shed 7 bases and J 9 bases; nucleotides not matched to a gene: 12. Germline V lookup: CDR1 SEHNR, CDR2 FQNEAQ (reference sequence). The CDR3 runs to 14 residues. The CDR3 is CASTGTTPSSEQFF. CDR3 DNA: TGTGCCAGCACTGGGACTACCCCTTCCTCTGAGCAGTTCTTC.

The CDR3 loop reads CASSFGPVETQYF. CDR3 in DNA: TGTGCCAGCAGTTTTGGTCCGGTAGAGACCCAGTACTTC. The chain employs TRBV28 and TRBJ2-5; D call uncertain. The ends were cut back, 3 bases at V and 4 bases at J, with 9 bases in the middle. The germline V gene encodes CDR1 MDHEN and CDR2 SYDVKM. CDR3 length equals 13 residues.

V is TRBV7-8 and J is TRBJ2-7; TRBD2 aligns across 7 bases. V dropped 6 bases and J dropped 4; count of bases not matched to a gene: 18. CDR1 is SGHVS and CDR2 is FQNEAQ in the germline V gene. The CDR3 covers 17 residues. The CDR3: CASSHGPGGRETYEQYF. For the CDR3, the DNA is TGTGCCAGCAGTCATGGCCCCGGCGGGCGGGAGACGTACGAGCAGTACTTC.

The chain has TRBV7-3 and TRBJ2-6; unclear D gene. Germline CDR1 is SGHTA and CDR2 is FQGTGA. Trimming cost V 3 bases and J 0 bases, with 6 bases left between them. The CDR3 has 15 residues. DNA of the CDR3: TGTGCCAGCAGCTTCGCCCTCTCTGGGGCCAACGTCCTGACTTTC. This codes for CASSFALSGANVLTF. The full variable domain, rest sourced from reference TRBV7-3 and TRBJ2-6, is GAGVSQTPSNKVTEKGKYVELRCDPISGHTALYWYRQSLGQGPEFLIYFQGTGAADDSGLPNDRFFAVRPEGSVSTLKIQRTERGDSAVYLCASSFALSGANVLTFGAGSRLTVL.

The chain couples TRBV28 to TRBJ2-3, with a weak D call TRBD2 (6 bases). The CDR3 runs 16 residues. CDR1 and CDR2 from the germline V gene are MDHEN and SYDVKM. The V end lost 4 bases, the J end lost 2 bases, and 16 bases lay between the germline ends. The CDR3 DNA sequence: TGTGCCAGCAGTTCCCCGACTAGGGAGGTCACAGATACGCAGTATTTT. Its protein product is CASSSPTREVTDTQYF.

There are a few counts of this clone. J is TRBJ2-7 and V is TRBV2; 8 nucleotides line up with TRBD2. Germline V lookup: CDR1 SNHLY, CDR2 FYNNEI. V lost 1 base and J lost 5; bases outside the gene matches: 4. This CDR3 has 14 amino acids. In DNA, the CDR3 is TGTGCCAGCAGTGAAGAGTCGGGGGGGAACGAGCAGTACTTC. This codes for CASSEESGGNEQYF.

V is TRBV29-1 and J is TRBJ2-3; tentatively, D is TRBD1 (5 bases). The CDR3 has 12 residues. Trimming stripped 7 bases from V and 7 bases from J, with 15 bases between. Germline V gives CDR1 SQVTM, CDR2 ANQGSEA. The CDR3 reads CSGTPGSNTQYF. CDR3 DNA sequence: TGCAGCGGTACGCCAGGGTCCAATACGCAGTATTTT.

This chain joins TRBV6-1 and TRBJ1-4, with 8 bases that match TRBD1. The CDR3 runs to 15 residues. V lost 6 bases, J lost 7 bases, and 10 bases stayed unmatched. The V gene's germline CDR1 is MNHNS and CDR2 SASEGT. The CDR3: CASSWGQGAAEKLFF. The DNA of the CDR3 is TGTGCCAGCAGCTGGGGGCAGGGGGCCGCTGAAAAACTGTTTTTT.

The gene calls are TRBV13 and TRBJ1-1; 7 nucleotides agree with TRBD1. Germline trimming cut 10 bases from V and 0 bases from J; bases unmatched to any gene: 5. The CDR3 is 13 amino acids. Germline CDR1 reads PRHDT; CDR2 reads FYEKMQ (reference sequence). CDR3 sequence (DNA): TGTGCCACCAGGGGGGAGTTGAACACTGAAGCTTTCTTT. Amino acid sequence: CATRGELNTEAFF.

The chain employs TRBV5-1 and TRBJ2-2, with 11 nucleotides matching TRBD2. J gave up 4 bases and V 2 bases, and 7 bases lay outside the gene matches. The CDR3 is made up of 17 amino acids. CDR1 and CDR2 (germline): SGHRS, YFSETQ. The CDR3 loop reads CASSLPSGRIVTGELFF. CDR3 nucleotides: TGCGCCAGCAGCTTACCTAGCGGGAGGATAGTCACCGGGGAGCTGTTTTTT.

V and J are TRBV5-1 and TRBJ1-2; TRBD1 aligns across 7 bases. The trim removed 4 bases at V and 4 bases at J, leaving 7 bases unmatched. CDR1 is SGHRS and CDR2 is YFSETQ in the germline V gene. The CDR3 has 14 amino acids. The CDR3 nucleotides are TGCGCCAGCAGCCCGACAGGGCTGAGCTATGGCTACACCTTC. This translates into CASSPTGLSYGYTF.

The V and J genes are TRBV19 and TRBJ1-2; TRBD1 agrees at 9 bases. The CDR3 has 15 amino acids. Germline CDR1 reads LNHDA; CDR2 reads SQIVND (reference sequence). J gave up 2 bases and V 7 bases, and 8 bases lay outside the gene matches. The CDR3: CASTPGGTGNYGYTF. In nucleotides, the CDR3 is TGTGCCAGTACCCCCGGAGGGACAGGGAACTATGGCTACACCTTC.

V usage is TRBV29-1 and J usage is TRBJ2-3, with D perhaps TRBD1 or TRBD2 (5 bases each). This CDR3 has 15 amino acids. In germline, CDR1 is SQVTM, CDR2 ANQGSEA. V was cut by 3 bases and J by 9 bases, with 22 bases left in between. The CDR3 nucleotides read TGCAGCGTTGACCCGACGGGGCGAGGAATAGGGACGCAGTATTTT. Residues: CSVDPTGRGIGTQYF.

The rearrangement links TRBV7-3 to TRBJ2-1; no reliable D call. This CDR3 contains 15 residues. V lost 4 bases, J lost 5 bases, and 15 bases lay in between. Germline V lookup: CDR1 SGHTA, CDR2 FQGTGA. CDR3 sequence (DNA): TGTGCCAGCAGCTCCCAGGCACAGCCCGACAATGAGCAGTTCTTC. Encoded protein: CASSSQAQPDNEQFF.

CDR3 DNA sequence: TGTGCCAGCAGTTCTGGACAGGGTACTGGAAACACCATATATTTT. Translation gives CASSSGQGTGNTIYF. The V and J genes are TRBV28 and TRBJ1-3; TRBD1 matches at 8 bases. Germline lookup yields CDR1 MDHEN and CDR2 SYDVKM. V was clipped by 4 bases and J by 2 bases; unmatched bases: 4. This CDR3 spans 15 amino acids.

The V gene is TRBV21-1, the J gene TRBJ2-7. TRBV21-1 counts as a pseudogene. CDR3 length: 11 residues. As DNA, the CDR3 is TGTGCCAGCATAGCATGGACGGGGCAGTACTTC. Protein product: CASIAWTGQYF.